This is a list of T cell receptor beta chains from one sample in a study of T cell clones after liver transplantation. Produced via immunoSEQ multiplex PCR; TCRdb's table is partial and in-frame only. The sample carries approximately 100,000 clones, around 84% recorded once. The source was CD4+ T cells from blood, collected about 50 months after liver transplant. These receptors all stem from a human patient who received a liver transplant. The graft donor may be the source of some T cells. The CDR3 runs from the conserved cysteine through the conserved F or W. D genes are given only for firm matches. Clone size, where shown, is once, few, many, or a class for clones that have expanded.

NA | TRBD2 | TRBJ2-7 | TRBV10-3 | CAISEGEGRTYEQYF | TGTGCCATCAGTGAAGGGGAGGGGAGGACCTACGAGCAGTACTTC
NA | TRBD1 | TRBJ1-5 | TRBV29-1 | CSVARGTGNQPQHF | TGCAGCGTCGCCAGGGGGACGGGGAATCAGCCCCAGCATTTT
NA | TRBD1 | TRBJ1-2 | TRBV4-1 | CASSGDSVNYGYTF | TGCGCCAGCTCAGGGGACAGCGTCAACTATGGCTACACCTTC
NA | TRBD2 | TRBJ2-1 | TRBV30 | CAWEGLAEYNEQFF | TGTGCCTGGGAAGGACTAGCGGAATACAATGAGCAGTTCTTC
NA | NA | TRBJ2-7 | TRBV5-1 | CASSPEGYEQYF | TGCGCCAGCAGCCCCGAGGGCTACGAGCAGTACTTC
NA | NA | TRBJ2-5 | TRBV20-1 | CSARRRETQYF | TGCAGTGCGCGGAGACGGGAGACCCAGTACTTC
NA | NA | TRBJ2-5 | TRBV7-8 | CASSLRGQETQYF | TGTGCCAGCAGCTTACGGGGCCAAGAGACCCAGTACTTC
few | NA | TRBJ1-4 | TRBV27 | CASSQQGSHEKLFF | TGTGCCAGCAGCCAACAGGGCTCGCATGAAAAACTGTTTTTT
NA | NA | TRBJ1-5 | TRBV29-1 | CSVRAGDSNQPQHF | TGCAGCGTTCGGGCAGGGGATAGCAATCAGCCCCAGCATTTT
NA | TRBD1 | TRBJ1-6 | TRBV30 | CAWSGTGINSPLHF | TGTGCCTGGAGCGGGACAGGGATCAATTCACCCCTCCACTTT
NA | TRBD1 | TRBJ2-7 | TRBV5-1 | CASSLAGTGNNYEQYF | TGCGCCAGCAGCTTGGCCGGGACAGGGAACAACTACGAGCAGTACTTC
NA | TRBD1 | TRBJ1-2 | TRBV14 | CASSQGYRGTTYGYTF | TGTGCCAGCAGCCAAGGTTACAGGGGAACGACCTATGGCTACACCTTC
few | NA | TRBJ1-2 | TRBV5-4 | CASSLVVNYGYTF | TGTGCCAGCAGCTTGGTAGTCAACTATGGCTACACCTTC